These 9 T cell receptor beta chains originate from one sample sequenced in a study of neurological immune-mediated disorders. Each CDR3 protein gets one entry after TCRdb re-called the 5' RACE reads with MiXCR. Seen here are about 39,000 distinct CDR3 sequences, just under 7.5% observed once, and the top ten hold roughly 5.6%. Material: CD4+ T cells from blood. These receptor sequences come from a man in his fifties or sixties in good health.

This clonotype appeared many times. The chain couples TRBV6-5 to TRBJ2-7; maybe TRBD1 (6 bases). Looked up from germline, CDR1 is MNHEY and CDR2 is SVGAGI. CDR3 size: 13 residues. Trimming took 6 bases from V and 2 from J, leaving 11 bases between them. The CDR3 sequence is CASSRTDTYEQYF. The CDR3 coding sequence is TGTGCCAGCAGCAGGACAGATACCTACGAGCAGTACTTC.

This clonotype has a count of ten or more. This chain connects TRBV28 to TRBJ2-2; D is perhaps TRBD1 (6 bases). V was clipped by 6 bases and J by 6 bases, with 11 bases between them. The V gene's germline CDR1 is MDHEN and CDR2 SYDVKM. The CDR3 consists of 13 residues. The DNA of the CDR3 is TGTGCCAGCAGGGCACAGGGTGCCGGGGAGCTGTTTTTT. Its translation is CASRAQGAGELFF.

This clonotype was observed many times. The V gene is TRBV5-1, the J gene TRBJ2-6, with D tentatively TRBD1 (6 bases). CDR1 SGHRS and CDR2 YFSETQ come from the germline V gene. This CDR3 spans 21 amino acids. Trimming took 4 bases from V and 0 from J, leaving 26 bases between them. The chain's CDR3 is CASSPKWPGDPFTSGANVLTF. The CDR3 coding sequence is TGCGCCAGCAGCCCAAAATGGCCAGGGGACCCCTTTACCTCTGGGGCCAACGTCCTGACTTTC. Supplemented by reference TRBV5-1 and TRBJ2-6, the full variable domain reads KAGVTQTPRYLIKTRGQQVTLSCSPISGHRSVSWYQQTPGQGLQFLFEYFSETQRNKGNFPGRFSGRQFSNSRSEMNVSTLELGDSALYLCASSPKWPGDPFTSGANVLTFGAGSRLTVL.

This clonotype showed up many times. The chain couples TRBV7-2 to TRBJ2-1; the D gene is possibly TRBD1 (6 bases). The ends were cut back, 2 bases at V and 2 bases at J, with 13 bases in the middle. The CDR3 has 16 residues. Germline V CDR1 and CDR2: SGHTA, FQGNSA. CDR3 sequence: CASSLNAQGAYNEQFF. Here the CDR3 DNA reads TGTGCCAGCAGCTTAAATGCACAGGGTGCCTACAATGAGCAGTTCTTC. Variable domain in full (rest from reference TRBV7-2 and TRBJ2-1): GAGVSQSPSNKVTEKGKDVELRCDPISGHTALYWYRQSLGQGLEFLIYFQGNSAPDKSGLPSDRFSAERTGGSVSTLTIQRTQQEDSAVYLCASSLNAQGAYNEQFFGPGTRLTVL.

This clonotype qualifies as medium-sized. The CDR3 reads CATSDLTATETQYF. Here the CDR3 DNA reads TGTGCCACCAGTGATTTGACAGCGACAGAGACCCAGTACTTC. The chain carries TRBV24-1 and TRBJ2-5; no clear D gene. The CDR3 totals 14 residues. V lost 0 bases and J 4 bases, leaving 8 bases between the germline ends. The germline gives CDR1 KGHDR, CDR2 SFDVKD.

This clonotype has ten or more counts. This chain joins TRBV7-2 and TRBJ2-7, with 12 bases aligning to TRBD1. Germline CDR1 reads SGHTA; CDR2 reads FQGNSA. The CDR3 runs 15 residues. V shed 8 bases and J 7 bases; nucleotides not matched to a gene: 12. This CDR3 reads CASGQRGQGADEQYF. The CDR3 DNA reads TGTGCCAGCGGCCAACGGGGACAGGGGGCGGATGAGCAGTACTTC.

This clonotype was counted ten times or more. The chain joins TRBV10-3 to TRBJ2-5, with D perhaps TRBD1 (5 bases). V was shortened by 5 bases and J by 9 bases, with 16 bases between the two germline ends. CDR1 and CDR2 from the germline V gene are ENHRY and SYGVKD. The length of the CDR3 is 13 residues. CDR3 coding DNA: TGTGCCATCAGTCCGGGCAGGGAAGACTCCCAGTACTTC. Its protein is CAISPGREDSQYF.

Ten or more counts support this clonotype. This rearrangement joins TRBV19 to TRBJ2-3; D call uncertain. Trimming stripped 10 bases from V and 1 base from J, with 9 bases between. This CDR3 is built from 12 residues. CDR1 is LNHDA, CDR2 SQIVND, per germline (reference sequence). The CDR3 reads CATISGTDTQYF. CDR3 bases: TGTGCCACCATAAGCGGCACAGATACGCAGTATTTT. Drawing the rest from reference TRBV19 and TRBJ2-3, the complete variable domain is DGGITQSPKYLFRKEGQNVTLSCEQNLNHDAMYWYRQDPGQGLRLIYYSQIVNDFQKGDIAEGYSVSREKKESFPLTVTSAQKNPTAFYLCATISGTDTQYFGPGTRLTVL.

This clonotype occurred many times. The V and J genes are TRBV28 and TRBJ2-7, with D possibly being TRBD1 or TRBD2 (5 bases each). CDR1 and CDR2 (germline): MDHEN, SYDVKM. The CDR3 loop spans 15 amino acids. Between the trimmed V and J ends, which lost 6 bases and 11 bases, there was a span of 26 bases. For the CDR3, the DNA is TGTGCCAGCAGCCAAACCGGGACGTTCATTCCGCCAAAGTACTTC. Protein: CASSQTGTFIPPKYF.